This TCR beta chain comes out of a study of T-cell reconstitution after alpha-beta-depleted transplantation in children. Study findings and constraints: Expanded graft clones numbering several hundred reportedly gave rise to alpha-beta T cells about two months after transplant. Surviving thymic progenitors and recipient T cells were the source of high TCRbeta diversity at day 60 in some patients. One year after transplant, T-cell counts and diversity came mostly from newly produced T cells.

This clonotype came up many times. Antigen unknown. Germline-derived CDR1 and CDR2 are DFQATT and SNEGSKA (reference sequence). The V segment lost 5 bases and the J segment 1 base; nucleotides outside the gene matches: 5. The CDR3 runs to 13 residues. Preparing the TCRbeta library involved the use of unique molecular identifiers. One entry per CDR3 protein results from TCRdb running MiXCR on the PCR reads. The sample comprises a few hundred thousand distinct CDR3 sequences, approximately 12% of which are singletons, and approximately 2% rests with the top ten. The chain recombines TRBV20-1 with TRBJ2-7, with TRBD1 identical over 7 bases. The starting material was PBMCs, mostly from graft donor cells, obtained 360 days after TCRalphabeta/CD19-depleted stem cell transplant. The receptor was isolated from a male patient younger than 18 who had a stem cell transplant for acute myeloid leukemia, so the T cells may come from the graft donor. The CDR3 region is CSAHRQGSYEQYF. CDR3 sequence (DNA): TGCAGTGCTCATCGACAGGGATCCTACGAGCAGTACTTC.